This T cell receptor (beta chain) emerged from a study of CD8 T cells in Susac syndrome. Across the whole study: At the time their blood was drawn, patients with Susac syndrome were either therapy-naive, on corticosteroids (with some of them also receiving intravenous immunoglobulin), or on intravenous immunoglobulin alone. The study's findings and limits: In Susac patients, clonal expansion was not detected in CD4+ cells.

Remarks on this clonotype: Its antigen is as yet unknown.

With 3 bases removed from V and 3 bases from J, the gap between germline ends came to 17 bases. CDR1 MDHEN and CDR2 SYDVKM come from the germline V gene. The length of the CDR3 is 16 residues. RNA, at roughly 0.5 to 1 ug, was reverse transcribed with random hexamers. Amplification of TCR beta CDR3 was carried out by immunoSEQ multiplex PCR, which covered 54 Vbeta and 13 Jbeta segments. MiXCR, applied by TCRdb to the immunoSEQ multiplex PCR reads, yields one record per CDR3 protein. The table shows about 240,000 distinct CDR3 sequences, with almost 97% occurring only once. The chain has TRBV28 and TRBJ2-5; D possibly matches TRBD1 or TRBD2 (7 bases each). The material sequenced was CD4+ T cells from PBMCs. The sequence was collected from a human donor with Susac syndrome. The CDR3 DNA reads TGTGCCAGCAGTTTCTCCTCAGGGGGGGCTGAAGAGACCCAGTACTTC. Translation gives CASSFSSGGAEETQYF.